The 23 T cell receptor beta chains presented below share a single source sample, sequenced in a study of cytomegalovirus exposure and HLA in healthy donors. The protocol was immunoSEQ multiplex PCR, while the TCRdb copy is restricted to in-frame clones and leaves out a portion. Among some 98,000 clones, roughly 87% were seen once, and the ten largest hold less than 7.5%. The sample comprised PBMCs. These receptors were obtained from a man aged 18-30 years in good health and CMV-seropositive.

The V gene is TRBV10-1, the J gene TRBJ2-3, with D possibly TRBD1 on 7 matching bases. CDR3 length: 15 residues. V was cut by 6 bases and J by 0 bases, with 13 bases left in between. CDR1 and CDR2 (germline): WNHNN, SYGVQD (reference sequence). CDR3 residues: CASSTRDSSTDTQYF. In nucleotides, the CDR3 is TGCGCCAGCAGCACGCGGGACAGTAGCACAGATACGCAGTATTTT.

The chain combines TRBV19 with TRBJ2-2; 7 positions agree with TRBD1. Germline assignment: CDR1 LNHDA and CDR2 SQIVND (reference sequence). Trimming took 2 bases from V and 2 from J; bases not matched to a gene: 5. The CDR3 runs to 16 residues. The CDR3 region is CASSIYEGANTGELFF. CDR3 DNA: TGTGCCAGTAGTATATATGAGGGGGCCAACACCGGGGAGCTGTTTTTT.

This clone was found once. The V and J genes are TRBV5-4 and TRBJ2-2; 10 nucleotides match TRBD2. The CDR3 has 16 amino acids. J gave up 7 bases and V 4 bases, and 10 bases lay outside the gene matches. Germline V lookup: CDR1 SGHNT, CDR2 YYREEE (reference sequence). Here the CDR3 DNA reads TGTGCCAGCAGCCCCCCGGGACTAGCGTCGAGCGGGGAGCTGTTTTTT. Amino acid sequence: CASSPPGLASSGELFF.

This rearrangement joins TRBV19 to TRBJ2-7, with 10 bases fitting TRBD1. J gave up 4 bases and V 5 bases, and 8 bases lay outside the gene matches. CDR1 and CDR2 (germline): LNHDA, SQIVND (reference sequence). The CDR3 covers 15 residues. The CDR3 DNA reads as TGTGCCAGTAGTCACCGGGACAGGGGATCATACGAGCAGTACTTC. It is translated as CASSHRDRGSYEQYF.

This clone was observed a single time. The chain recombines TRBV7-2 with TRBJ2-1; D ambiguous. Germline V gene sequence: CDR1 SGHTA, CDR2 FQGNSA. The V end lost 4 bases, the J end lost 7 bases, and 11 bases lay between the germline ends. The CDR3 contains 13 residues. DNA of the CDR3: TGTGCCAGCAGCTCGTCGGTAGTAAATGAGCAGTTCTTC. Its translation is CASSSSVVNEQFF.

The V and J genes are TRBV23-1 and TRBJ2-3; 9 bases match TRBD1. Being an ORF, TRBV23-1 has a function that is uncertain. The trim removed 4 bases at V and 4 bases at J, leaving 21 bases unmatched. The CDR3 spans 20 residues. CDR3 residues: CASSLCEPGQGGWGADTQYF. The CDR3 nucleotides are TGCGCCAGCAGTCTATGCGAACCGGGACAGGGAGGTTGGGGCGCAGATACGCAGTATTTT.

The gene calls are TRBV6-5 and TRBJ1-2; tentative D call: TRBD1 (5 bases). In germline, CDR1 is MNHEY, CDR2 SVGAGI. V was cut by 6 bases and J by 5 bases, with 13 bases left in between. This CDR3 region has 13 residues. The DNA of the CDR3 is TGTGCCAGCAGAATATCAGGGCTATATGGCTACACCTTC. Protein: CASRISGLYGYTF.

This rearrangement joins TRBV9 to TRBJ1-4, with 9 bases identical to TRBD1. This CDR3 is 14 amino acids long. Germline V CDR1 and CDR2: SGDLS, YYNGEE. Trimming at V came to 4 bases and at J to 8 bases, leaving 6 bases not matched to a gene. The chain's CDR3 is CASSQGQGWEKLFF. As DNA, the CDR3 is TGTGCCAGCAGCCAGGGACAGGGTTGGGAAAAACTGTTTTTT.

J is TRBJ2-2 and V is TRBV4-1; 10 bases agree with TRBD1. Trimming cost V 5 bases and J 3 bases; bases outside gene matches: 3. The CDR3 totals 15 residues. The germline V gene has CDR1 MGHRA and CDR2 YSYEKL. This CDR3 is CASSSGQGYTGELFF. The CDR3 nucleotides are TGCGCCAGCAGCTCGGGACAGGGGTACACCGGGGAGCTGTTTTTT.

The chain employs TRBV4-2 and TRBJ2-4; TRBD1 agrees at 11 bases. The germline V gene encodes CDR1 LGHNA and CDR2 YNFKEQ. V gave up 3 bases and J gave up 5 bases; unmatched junction bases: 6. CDR3 size: 16 residues. The CDR3 sequence is CASSQWDRGFENIQYF. CDR3 DNA: TGTGCCAGCAGCCAGTGGGACAGGGGGTTTGAAAACATTCAGTACTTC.

The chain is built from TRBV7-9 and TRBJ1-4; 7 bases align to TRBD1. Germline values: CDR1 SEHNR, CDR2 FQNEAQ (reference sequence). The CDR3 consists of 15 residues. The trim removed 0 bases at V and 4 bases at J, leaving 2 bases unmatched. The CDR3 region is CASSLAGQLNEKLFF. The CDR3 DNA sequence: TGTGCCAGCAGCTTAGCGGGACAGCTTAATGAAAAACTGTTTTTT.

This clone was detected once. The chain has TRBV18 and TRBJ1-5; a weak D match, TRBD1 (5 bases). V was pared by 3 bases and J by 5 bases, with 11 bases between. The length of the CDR3 is 14 residues. Germline-derived CDR1 and CDR2 are KGHSH and LQKENI. The CDR3 bases are TGTGCCAGCTCACCCGGGACGGGGGATCAGCCCCAGCATTTT. Amino acids: CASSPGTGDQPQHF.

The chain has TRBV4-2 and TRBJ2-7; D is perhaps TRBD1 (5 bases). The CDR3 length is 15 residues. Germline V gene lookup returns CDR1 LGHNA and CDR2 YNFKEQ. Trimming shortened V by 1 base and J by 1 base, and 11 bases separated the two germline ends. Here the CDR3 DNA reads TGTGCCAGCAGCCAAGTCCCTTCAGGGTCCTACGAGCAGTACTTC. Protein: CASSQVPSGSYEQYF.

V is TRBV15 and J is TRBJ2-3; TRBD2 is a possible D gene (5 bases). The CDR3 sequence is 15 residues long. Germline CDR1 reads LNHNV; CDR2 reads YYDKDF (reference sequence). V was clipped by 4 bases and J by 0 bases, with 11 bases between them. The CDR3 nucleotides read TGTGCCACCAGCACCCTGGACTCTAGCACAGATACGCAGTATTTT. It yields the protein CATSTLDSSTDTQYF. The entire variable domain, with the rest obtained from reference TRBV15 and TRBJ2-3, is as follows: DAMVIQNPRYQVTQFGKPVTLSCSQTLNHNVMYWYQQKSSQAPKLLFHYYDKDFNNEADTPDNFQSRRPNTSFCFLDIRSPGLGDTAMYLCATSTLDSSTDTQYFGPGTRLTVL.

V usage is TRBV2 and J usage is TRBJ2-7; TRBD1 agrees at 8 bases. The ends lost 4 bases at V and 4 bases at J; junction bases unmatched: 6. CDR1 and CDR2 (germline): SNHLY, FYNNEI. CDR3 length equals 14 residues. CDR3 DNA: TGTGCCAGCAGTGGGACAGGGTTATGGTACGAGCAGTACTTC. Protein: CASSGTGLWYEQYF.

V usage is TRBV27 and J usage is TRBJ2-7, with D perhaps TRBD1 (6 bases). CDR3 length: 15 amino acids. CDR1 and CDR2 from the germline V gene are MNHEY and SMNVEV (reference sequence). The V and J ends lost 2 bases and 4 bases respectively, with 15 bases between them. CDR3 sequence reads: CASSLEGGMGYEQYF. The CDR3 DNA follows: TGTGCCAGCAGTTTAGAAGGGGGTATGGGGTACGAGCAGTACTTC.

The J gene is TRBJ1-6, the V gene TRBV6-1; TRBD1 might be the D (5 bases). Trimming removed 7 bases from V and 10 bases from J, with 20 bases in between. This CDR3 is built from 15 residues. The germline V gene encodes CDR1 MNHNS and CDR2 SASEGT. CDR3 loop: CASIRGGRVGSPLHF. CDR3 nucleotides: TGTGCCAGCATAAGGGGTGGCAGGGTTGGGTCACCCCTCCACTTT.

The chain couples TRBV7-9 to TRBJ1-1, with a weak D call TRBD1 (6 bases). CDR3 length equals 15 residues. Trimming pared 5 bases from V and 6 bases from J, leaving 19 bases between. Germline assignment: CDR1 SEHNR and CDR2 FQNEAQ (reference sequence). CDR3 bases: TGTGCCAGCAGCCATGAAGGACAGAATTACGCTGAAGCTTTCTTT. Its protein product is CASSHEGQNYAEAFF.

The genes are TRBV6-1 and TRBJ1-2; maybe TRBD1 (5 bases). The CDR3 has 13 residues. CDR1 is MNHNS and CDR2 is SASEGT in the germline V gene. The ends were cut back, 2 bases at V and 8 bases at J, with 12 bases in the middle. In DNA form, the CDR3 reads TGTGCCAGCAGTGAAACCAAATGGGGCGGCTACACCTTC. Amino acid sequence: CASSETKWGGYTF.

This sequence joins TRBV23-1 and TRBJ1-5; possibly TRBD1 for D (5 bases). TRBV23-1 is an ORF, with its function uncertain. The CDR3 is 14 amino acids. The V and J ends lost 8 bases and 4 bases respectively, with 15 bases between them. The CDR3 reads CASGRQPRNQPQHF. The CDR3 nucleotides read TGCGCCAGCGGTCGACAGCCCCGTAATCAGCCCCAGCATTTT.

The CDR3 region is CASHTGPYPRSGANVLTF. The CDR3 DNA reads as TGTGCCAGCCACACAGGGCCCTATCCACGCTCTGGGGCCAACGTCCTGACTTTC. This chain joins TRBV19 and TRBJ2-6; TRBD1 is a possible D gene (6 bases). This CDR3 is built from 18 residues. Trimming pared 9 bases from V and 0 bases from J, leaving 21 bases between. Germline V gives CDR1 LNHDA, CDR2 SQIVND (reference sequence).

The J gene is TRBJ1-3, the V gene TRBV6-5; D might be TRBD1 (6 bases). The CDR3 has 15 amino acids. Per germline, CDR1 MNHEY and CDR2 SVGAGI. The ends were cut back, 3 bases at V and 4 bases at J, with 13 bases in the middle. CDR3 DNA: TGTGCCAGCAGTTATGGGGGACAAACGGGAAACACCATATATTTT. It encodes CASSYGGQTGNTIYF.

The chain has TRBV9 and TRBJ1-3; perhaps TRBD1 as D (6 bases). This CDR3 has 14 amino acids. Trimming left V 2 bases short and J 7 bases short, with 13 bases between. The germline V gene encodes CDR1 SGDLS and CDR2 YYNGEE. CDR3 DNA sequence: TGTGCCAGCAGCGTTCGGGGAGGGGGGAACACCATATATTTT. Encoded protein: CASSVRGGGNTIYF.